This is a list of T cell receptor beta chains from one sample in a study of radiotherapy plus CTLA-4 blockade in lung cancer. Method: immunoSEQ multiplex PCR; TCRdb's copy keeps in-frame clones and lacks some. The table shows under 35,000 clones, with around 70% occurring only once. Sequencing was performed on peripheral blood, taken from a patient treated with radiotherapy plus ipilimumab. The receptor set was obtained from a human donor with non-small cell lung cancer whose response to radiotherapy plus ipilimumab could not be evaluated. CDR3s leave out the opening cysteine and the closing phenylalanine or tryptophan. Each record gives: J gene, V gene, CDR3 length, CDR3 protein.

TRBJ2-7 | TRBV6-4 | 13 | ASSEKFSGSYEQY
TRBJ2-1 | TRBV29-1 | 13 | SAALGDSSYNEQF
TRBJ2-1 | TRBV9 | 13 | ASNPSGDSYNEQF
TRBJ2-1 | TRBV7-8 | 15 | ASSLTTGTSGGGEQF
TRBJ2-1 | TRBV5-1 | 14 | ASSLVRDSDYNEQF
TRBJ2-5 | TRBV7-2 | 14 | ASSPPGQGSTRTQY
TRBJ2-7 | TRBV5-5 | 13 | ASSLGPGQSYEQY
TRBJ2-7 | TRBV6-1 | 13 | ASRTVGGSSYEQY
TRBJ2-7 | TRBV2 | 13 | ASSEELAGSDEQY
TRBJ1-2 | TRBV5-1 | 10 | ASSAWGGSYT
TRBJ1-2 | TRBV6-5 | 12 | ASSYSYRRSGYT
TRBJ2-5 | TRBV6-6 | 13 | ASSLPTGGGETQY
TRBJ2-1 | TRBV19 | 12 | ASIGPRGSNEQF
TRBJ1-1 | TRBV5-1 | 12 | ASSLGQGWTEAF